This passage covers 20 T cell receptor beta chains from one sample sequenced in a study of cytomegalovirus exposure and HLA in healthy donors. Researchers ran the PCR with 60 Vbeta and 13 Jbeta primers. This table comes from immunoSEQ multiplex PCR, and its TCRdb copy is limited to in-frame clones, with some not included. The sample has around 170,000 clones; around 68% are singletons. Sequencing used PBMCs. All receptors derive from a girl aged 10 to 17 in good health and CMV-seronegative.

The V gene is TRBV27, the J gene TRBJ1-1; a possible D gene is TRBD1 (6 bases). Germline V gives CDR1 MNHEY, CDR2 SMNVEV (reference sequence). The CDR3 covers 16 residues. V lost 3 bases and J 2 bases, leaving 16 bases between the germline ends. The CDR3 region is CASSLGGGIRNTEAFF. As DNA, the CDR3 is TGTGCCAGCAGTTTGGGCGGGGGCATTCGAAACACTGAAGCTTTCTTT.

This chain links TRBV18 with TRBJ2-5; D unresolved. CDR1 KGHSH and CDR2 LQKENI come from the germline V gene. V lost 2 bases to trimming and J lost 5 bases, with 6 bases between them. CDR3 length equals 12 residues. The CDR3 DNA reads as TGTGCCAGCTCACCATTGCGCGAGACCCAGTACTTC. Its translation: CASSPLRETQYF.

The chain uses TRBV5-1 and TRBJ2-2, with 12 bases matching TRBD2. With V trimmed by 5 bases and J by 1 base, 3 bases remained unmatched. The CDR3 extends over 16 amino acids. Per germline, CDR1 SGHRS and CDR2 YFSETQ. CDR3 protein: CASSPTSGRNTGELFF. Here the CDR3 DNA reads TGCGCCAGCAGTCCGACTAGCGGGAGGAACACCGGGGAGCTGTTTTTT.

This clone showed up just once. The CDR3 DNA reads TGTGCCAGCAGTTTAGGGGGGGTGAGGGAGCAGTACTTC. Translating it yields CASSLGGVREQYF. The chain uses TRBV27 and TRBJ2-7; 7 bases line up with TRBD2. Germline CDR1 reads MNHEY; CDR2 reads SMNVEV (reference sequence). The CDR3 is made up of 13 amino acids. V was pared by 2 bases and J by 7 bases, with 5 bases of the junction left unmatched.

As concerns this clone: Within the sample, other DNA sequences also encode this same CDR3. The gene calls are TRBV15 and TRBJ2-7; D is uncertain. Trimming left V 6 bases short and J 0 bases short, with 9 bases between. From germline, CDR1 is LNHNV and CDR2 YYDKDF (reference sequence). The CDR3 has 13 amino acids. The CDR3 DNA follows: TGTGCCACCAGAAGTCCGGGCTCCTACGAGCAGTACTTC. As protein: CATRSPGSYEQYF.

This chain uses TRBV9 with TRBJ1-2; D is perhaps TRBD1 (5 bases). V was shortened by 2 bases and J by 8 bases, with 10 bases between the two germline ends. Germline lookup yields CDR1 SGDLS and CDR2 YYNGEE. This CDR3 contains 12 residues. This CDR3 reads CASSVGGTGYTF. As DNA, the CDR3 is TGTGCCAGCAGCGTGGGGGGGACCGGCTACACCTTC.

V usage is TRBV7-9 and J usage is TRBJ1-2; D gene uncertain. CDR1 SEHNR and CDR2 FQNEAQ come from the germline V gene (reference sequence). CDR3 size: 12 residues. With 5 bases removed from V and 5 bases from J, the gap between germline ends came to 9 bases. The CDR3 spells CASSLQEYGYTF. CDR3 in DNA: TGTGCCAGCAGCCTTCAGGAATATGGCTACACCTTC.

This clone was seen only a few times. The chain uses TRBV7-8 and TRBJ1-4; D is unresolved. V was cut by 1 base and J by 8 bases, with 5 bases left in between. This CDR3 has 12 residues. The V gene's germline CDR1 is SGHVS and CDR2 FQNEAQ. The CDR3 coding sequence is TGTGCCAGCAGCTTAGTTGGCGAAAAACTGTTTTTT. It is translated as CASSLVGEKLFF.

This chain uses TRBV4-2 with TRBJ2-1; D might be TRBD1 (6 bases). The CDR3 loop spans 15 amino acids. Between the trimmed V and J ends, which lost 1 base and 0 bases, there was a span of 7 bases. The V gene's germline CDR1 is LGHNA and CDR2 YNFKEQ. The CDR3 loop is CASSQVGGSYNEQFF. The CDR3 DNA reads TGTGCCAGCAGCCAAGTAGGGGGCTCCTACAATGAGCAGTTCTTC.

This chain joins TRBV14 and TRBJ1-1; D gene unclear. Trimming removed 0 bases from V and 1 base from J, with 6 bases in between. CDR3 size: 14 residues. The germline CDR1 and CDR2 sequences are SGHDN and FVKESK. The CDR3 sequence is CASSQDPGNTEAFF. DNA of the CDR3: TGTGCCAGCAGCCAAGATCCGGGGAACACTGAAGCTTTCTTT.

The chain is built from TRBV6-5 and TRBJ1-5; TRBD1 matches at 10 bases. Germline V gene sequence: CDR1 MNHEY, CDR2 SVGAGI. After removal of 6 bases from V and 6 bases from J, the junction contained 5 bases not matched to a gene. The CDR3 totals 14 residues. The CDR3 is CASSRQGAGQPQHF. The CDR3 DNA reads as TGTGCCAGCAGCCGACAGGGGGCAGGTCAGCCCCAGCATTTT.

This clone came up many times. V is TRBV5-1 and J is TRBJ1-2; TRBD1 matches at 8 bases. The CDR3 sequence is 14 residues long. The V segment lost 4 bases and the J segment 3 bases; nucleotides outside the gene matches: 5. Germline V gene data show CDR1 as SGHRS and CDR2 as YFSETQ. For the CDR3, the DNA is TGCGCCAGCAGCAAAGGACAGGGAGACTATGGCTACACCTTC. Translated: CASSKGQGDYGYTF.

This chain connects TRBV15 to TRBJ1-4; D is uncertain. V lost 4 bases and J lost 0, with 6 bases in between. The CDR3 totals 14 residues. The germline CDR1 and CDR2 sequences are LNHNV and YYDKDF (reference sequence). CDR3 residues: CATSTRATNEKLFF. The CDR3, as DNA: TGTGCCACCAGCACGAGAGCAACTAATGAAAAACTGTTTTTT.

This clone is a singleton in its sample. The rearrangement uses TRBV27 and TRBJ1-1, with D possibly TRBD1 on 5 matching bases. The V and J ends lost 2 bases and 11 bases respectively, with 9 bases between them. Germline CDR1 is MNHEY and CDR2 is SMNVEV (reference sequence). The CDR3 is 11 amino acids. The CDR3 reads CASSLAGDAFF. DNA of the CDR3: TGTGCCAGCAGTTTAGCGGGGGACGCTTTCTTT.

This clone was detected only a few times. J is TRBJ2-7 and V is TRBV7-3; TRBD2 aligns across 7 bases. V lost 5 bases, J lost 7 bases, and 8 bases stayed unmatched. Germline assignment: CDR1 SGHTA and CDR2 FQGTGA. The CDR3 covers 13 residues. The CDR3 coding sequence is TGTGCCAGCAGCCCTAGCGGACTGGGGGAGCAGTACTTC. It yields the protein CASSPSGLGEQYF.

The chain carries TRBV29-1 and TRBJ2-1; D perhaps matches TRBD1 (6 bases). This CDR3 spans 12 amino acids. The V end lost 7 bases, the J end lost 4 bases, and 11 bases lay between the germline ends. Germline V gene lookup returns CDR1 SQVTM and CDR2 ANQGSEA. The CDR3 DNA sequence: TGCAGCGAAGGGGGTCCTTACAATGAGCAGTTCTTC. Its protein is CSEGGPYNEQFF.

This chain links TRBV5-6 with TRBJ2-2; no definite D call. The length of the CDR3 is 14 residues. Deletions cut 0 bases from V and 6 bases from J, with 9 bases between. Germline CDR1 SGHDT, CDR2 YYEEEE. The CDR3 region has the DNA TGTGCCAGCAGCTTGGGCTGGAGCGCCGGGGAGCTGTTTTTT. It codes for CASSLGWSAGELFF.

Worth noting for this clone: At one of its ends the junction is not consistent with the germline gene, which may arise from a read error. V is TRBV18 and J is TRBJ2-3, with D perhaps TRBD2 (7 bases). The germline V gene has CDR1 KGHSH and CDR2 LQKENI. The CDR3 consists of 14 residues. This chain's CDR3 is CASSPRGGKDTQCF. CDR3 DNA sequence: TGTGCCAGCTCACCTAGGGGGGGAAAAGATACGCAGTGTTTT.

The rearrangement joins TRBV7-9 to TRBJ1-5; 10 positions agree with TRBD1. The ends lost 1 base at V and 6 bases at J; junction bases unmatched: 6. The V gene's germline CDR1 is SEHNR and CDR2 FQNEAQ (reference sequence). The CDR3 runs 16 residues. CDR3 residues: CASSLVETGGAQPQHF. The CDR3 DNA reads TGTGCCAGCAGCTTAGTTGAGACAGGGGGCGCTCAGCCCCAGCATTTT.

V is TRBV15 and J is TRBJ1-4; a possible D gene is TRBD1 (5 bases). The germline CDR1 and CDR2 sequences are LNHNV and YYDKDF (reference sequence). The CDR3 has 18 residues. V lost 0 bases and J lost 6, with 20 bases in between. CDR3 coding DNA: TGTGCCACCAGCAGAGACGGCCTGGGGGGGTTACGTGATGAAAAACTGTTTTTT. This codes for CATSRDGLGGLRDEKLFF.